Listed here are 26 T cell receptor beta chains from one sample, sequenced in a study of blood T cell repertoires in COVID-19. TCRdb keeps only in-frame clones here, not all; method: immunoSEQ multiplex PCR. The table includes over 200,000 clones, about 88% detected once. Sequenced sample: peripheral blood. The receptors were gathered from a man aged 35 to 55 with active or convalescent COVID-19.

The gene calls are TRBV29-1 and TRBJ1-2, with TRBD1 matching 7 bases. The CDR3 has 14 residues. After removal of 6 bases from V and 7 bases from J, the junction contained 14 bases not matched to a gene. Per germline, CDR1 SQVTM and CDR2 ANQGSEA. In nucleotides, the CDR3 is TGCAGCGTCGGGCCCAAAACAGGGGTCCCTGGCTACACCTTC. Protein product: CSVGPKTGVPGYTF.

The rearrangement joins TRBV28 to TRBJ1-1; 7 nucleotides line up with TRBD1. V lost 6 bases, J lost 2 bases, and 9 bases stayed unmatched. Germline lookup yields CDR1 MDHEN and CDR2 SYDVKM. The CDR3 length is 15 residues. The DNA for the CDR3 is TGTGCCAGCAGGAGCAACAGGGGCCCAAACACTGAAGCTTTCTTT. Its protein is CASRSNRGPNTEAFF.

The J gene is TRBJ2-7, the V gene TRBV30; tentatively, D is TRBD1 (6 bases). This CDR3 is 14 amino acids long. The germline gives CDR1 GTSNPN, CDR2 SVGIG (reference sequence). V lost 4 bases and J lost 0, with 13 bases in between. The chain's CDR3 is CAWTPGQISYEQYF. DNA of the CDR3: TGTGCCTGGACTCCAGGACAGATCTCCTACGAGCAGTACTTC. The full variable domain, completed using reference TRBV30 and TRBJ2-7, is SQTIHQWPATLVQPVGSPLSLECTVEGTSNPNLYWYRQAAGRGLQLLFYSVGIGQISSEVPQNLSASRPQDRQFILSSKKLLLSDSGFYLCAWTPGQISYEQYFGPGTRLTVT.

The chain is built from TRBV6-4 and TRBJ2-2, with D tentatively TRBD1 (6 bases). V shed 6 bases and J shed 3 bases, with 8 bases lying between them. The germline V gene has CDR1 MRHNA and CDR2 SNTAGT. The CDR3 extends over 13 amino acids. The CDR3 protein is CASSRGDTGELFF. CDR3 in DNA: TGTGCCAGCAGCAGGGGCGACACCGGGGAGCTGTTTTTT.

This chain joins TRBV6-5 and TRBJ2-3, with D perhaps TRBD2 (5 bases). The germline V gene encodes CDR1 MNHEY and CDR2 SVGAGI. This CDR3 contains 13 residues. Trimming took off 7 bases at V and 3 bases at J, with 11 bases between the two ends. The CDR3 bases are TGTGCCAGCATGAGGGTAGAGACAGATACGCAGTATTTT. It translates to CASMRVETDTQYF.

CDR3: CASSQEGLNSYTF. CDR3 coding DNA: TGTGCCAGCAGCCAGGAGGGCTTGAACAGCTACACCTTC. The gene calls are TRBV3-1 (or the pseudogene TRBV3-2) and TRBJ1-2, with D hard to call. The CDR3 covers 13 residues. V was clipped by 3 bases and J by 9 bases, with 14 bases between them. Germline V gene data show CDR1 as LGHDT and CDR2 as YNNKEL (reference sequence).

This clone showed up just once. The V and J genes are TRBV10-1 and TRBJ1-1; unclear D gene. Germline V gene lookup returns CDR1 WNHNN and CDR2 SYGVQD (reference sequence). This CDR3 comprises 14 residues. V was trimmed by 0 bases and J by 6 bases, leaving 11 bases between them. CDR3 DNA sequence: TGCGCCAGCAGTGAGTCCGGGGAACCCCCTGAAGCTTTCTTT. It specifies CASSESGEPPEAFF.

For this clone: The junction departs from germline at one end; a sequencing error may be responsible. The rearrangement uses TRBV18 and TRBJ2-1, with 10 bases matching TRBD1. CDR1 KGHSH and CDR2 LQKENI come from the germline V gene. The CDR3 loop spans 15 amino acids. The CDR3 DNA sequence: TGTGCCTGCTCACGACGACAGGGGGCCAGAAATGAGCAGTTCTTC. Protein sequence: CACSRRQGARNEQFF.

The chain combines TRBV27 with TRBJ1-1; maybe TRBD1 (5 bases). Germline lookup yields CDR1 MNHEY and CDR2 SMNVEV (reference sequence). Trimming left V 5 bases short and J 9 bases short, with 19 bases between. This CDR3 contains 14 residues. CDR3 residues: CASSETGAIPQAFF. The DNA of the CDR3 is TGTGCCAGCAGTGAGACTGGGGCGATTCCCCAAGCTTTCTTT.

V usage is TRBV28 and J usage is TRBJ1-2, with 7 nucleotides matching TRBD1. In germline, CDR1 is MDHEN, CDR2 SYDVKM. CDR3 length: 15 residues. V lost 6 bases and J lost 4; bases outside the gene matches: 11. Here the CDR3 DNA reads TGTGCCAGCAGCCAAAGACAGGGCCACCTCTATGGCTACACCTTC. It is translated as CASSQRQGHLYGYTF.

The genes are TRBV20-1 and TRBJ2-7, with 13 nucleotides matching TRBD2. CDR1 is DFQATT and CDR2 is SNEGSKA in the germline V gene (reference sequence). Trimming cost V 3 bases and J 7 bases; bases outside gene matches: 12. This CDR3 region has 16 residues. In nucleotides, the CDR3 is TGCAGTGCTAGTAAACGGACTAGCGGGAGAGTTGGGGAGCAGTACTTC. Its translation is CSASKRTSGRVGEQYF.

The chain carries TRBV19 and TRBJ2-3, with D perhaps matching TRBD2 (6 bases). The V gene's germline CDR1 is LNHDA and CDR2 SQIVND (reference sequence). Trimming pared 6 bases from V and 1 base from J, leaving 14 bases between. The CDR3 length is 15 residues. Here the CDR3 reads CASRPRGVGTDTQYF. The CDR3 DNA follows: TGTGCCAGTAGGCCGCGCGGGGTGGGCACAGATACGCAGTATTTT.

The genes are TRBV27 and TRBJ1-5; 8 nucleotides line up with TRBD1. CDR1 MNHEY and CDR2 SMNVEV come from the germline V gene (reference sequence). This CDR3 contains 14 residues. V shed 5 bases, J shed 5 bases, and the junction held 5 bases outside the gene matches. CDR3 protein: CASSLGTGHQPQHF. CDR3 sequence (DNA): TGTGCCAGCAGTCTGGGGACAGGCCATCAGCCCCAGCATTTT.

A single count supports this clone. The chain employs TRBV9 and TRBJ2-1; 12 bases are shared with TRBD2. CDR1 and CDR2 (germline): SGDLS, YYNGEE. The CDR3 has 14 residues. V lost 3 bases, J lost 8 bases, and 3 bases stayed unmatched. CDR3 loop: CASSGGLAGDEQFF. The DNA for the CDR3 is TGTGCCAGCAGCGGGGGACTAGCGGGCGATGAGCAGTTCTTC.

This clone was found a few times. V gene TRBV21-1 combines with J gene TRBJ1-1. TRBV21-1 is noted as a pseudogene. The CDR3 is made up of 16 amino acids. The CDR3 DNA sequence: TGTGCCAGCAGCAGCCGCGCGGCCGGCGGCCACACTGAAGCTTTCTTT. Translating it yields CASSSRAAGGHTEAFF.

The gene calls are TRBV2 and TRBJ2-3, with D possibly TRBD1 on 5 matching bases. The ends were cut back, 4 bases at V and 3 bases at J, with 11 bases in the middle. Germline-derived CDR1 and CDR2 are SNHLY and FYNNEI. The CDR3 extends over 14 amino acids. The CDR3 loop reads CASSGGRVTDTQYF. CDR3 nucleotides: TGTGCCAGCAGTGGCGGCAGGGTGACAGATACGCAGTATTTT.

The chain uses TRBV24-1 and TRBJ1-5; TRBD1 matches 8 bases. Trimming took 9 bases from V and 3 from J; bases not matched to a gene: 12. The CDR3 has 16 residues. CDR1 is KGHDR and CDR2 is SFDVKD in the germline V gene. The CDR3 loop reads CATGPEQGDSNQPQHF. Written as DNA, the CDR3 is TGTGCCACCGGGCCTGAACAGGGGGATTCCAATCAGCCCCAGCATTTT.

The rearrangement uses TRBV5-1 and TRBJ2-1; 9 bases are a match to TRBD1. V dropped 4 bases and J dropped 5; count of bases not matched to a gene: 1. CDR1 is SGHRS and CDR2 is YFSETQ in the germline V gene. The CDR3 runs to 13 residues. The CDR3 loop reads CASSRDRDNEQFF. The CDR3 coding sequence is TGCGCCAGCAGCCGGGACAGGGACAATGAGCAGTTCTTC.

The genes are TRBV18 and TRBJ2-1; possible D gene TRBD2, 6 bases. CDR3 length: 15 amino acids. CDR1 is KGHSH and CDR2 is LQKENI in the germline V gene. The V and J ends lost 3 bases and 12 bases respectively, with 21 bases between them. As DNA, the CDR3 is TGTGCCAGCTCACCCGGACTAACCGAGGCAGTTGGGCAGTTCTTC. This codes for CASSPGLTEAVGQFF. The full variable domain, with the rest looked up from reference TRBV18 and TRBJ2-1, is NAGVMQNPRHLVRRRGQEARLRCSPMKGHSHVYWYRQLPEEGLKFMVYLQKENIIDESGMPKERFSAEFPKEGPSILRIQQVVRGDSAAYFCASSPGLTEAVGQFFGPGTRLTVL.

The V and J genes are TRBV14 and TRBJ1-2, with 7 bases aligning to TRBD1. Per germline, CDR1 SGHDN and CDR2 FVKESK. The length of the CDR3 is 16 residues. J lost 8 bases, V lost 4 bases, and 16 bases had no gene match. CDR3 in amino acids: CASSLTTGLEAVGYTF. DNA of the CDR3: TGTGCCAGCAGCCTTACGACAGGGTTGGAAGCGGTCGGCTACACCTTC.

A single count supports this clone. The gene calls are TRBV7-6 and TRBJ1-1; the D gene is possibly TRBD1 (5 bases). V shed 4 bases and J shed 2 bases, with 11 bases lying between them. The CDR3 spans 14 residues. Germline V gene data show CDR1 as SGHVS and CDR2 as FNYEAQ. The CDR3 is CASSSAGSNTEAFF. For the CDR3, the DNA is TGTGCCAGCAGCTCAGCAGGGAGCAACACTGAAGCTTTCTTT.

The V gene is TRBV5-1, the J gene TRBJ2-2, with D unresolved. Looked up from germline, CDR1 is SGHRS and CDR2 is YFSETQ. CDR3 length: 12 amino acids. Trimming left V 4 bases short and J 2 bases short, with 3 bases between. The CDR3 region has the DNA TGCGCCAGCAGCCTCAACACCGGGGAGCTGTTTTTT. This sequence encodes CASSLNTGELFF.

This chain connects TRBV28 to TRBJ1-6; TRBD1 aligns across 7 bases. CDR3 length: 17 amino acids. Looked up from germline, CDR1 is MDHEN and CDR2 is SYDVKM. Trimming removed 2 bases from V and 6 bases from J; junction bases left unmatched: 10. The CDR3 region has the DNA TGTGCCAGCAGTTTACTCCTTCCCGGGACAGCTAATTCACCCCTCCACTTT. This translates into CASSLLLPGTANSPLHF.

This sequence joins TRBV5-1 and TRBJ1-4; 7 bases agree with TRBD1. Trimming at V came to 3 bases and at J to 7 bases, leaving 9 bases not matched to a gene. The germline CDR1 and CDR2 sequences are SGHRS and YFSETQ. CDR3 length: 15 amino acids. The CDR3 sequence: CASSSTGNPSEKLFF. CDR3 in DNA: TGCGCCAGCAGCTCGACAGGGAACCCCTCTGAAAAACTGTTTTTT.

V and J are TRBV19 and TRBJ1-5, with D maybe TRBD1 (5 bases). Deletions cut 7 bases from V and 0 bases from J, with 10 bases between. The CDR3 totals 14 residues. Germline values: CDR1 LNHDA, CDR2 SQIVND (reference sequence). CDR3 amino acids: CASIIQGSNQPQHF. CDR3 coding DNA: TGTGCCAGTATTATTCAGGGTAGCAATCAGCCCCAGCATTTT.

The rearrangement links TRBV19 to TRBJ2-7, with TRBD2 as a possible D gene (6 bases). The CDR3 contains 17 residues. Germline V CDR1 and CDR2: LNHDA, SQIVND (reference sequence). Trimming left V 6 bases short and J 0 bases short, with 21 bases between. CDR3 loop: CASSPRWGVTSSYEQYF. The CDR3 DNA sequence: TGTGCCAGTAGCCCCCGCTGGGGGGTCACAAGCTCCTACGAGCAGTACTTC.